What follows is one TCR beta chain and its context. A second PCR, run for roughly 7 to 12 cycles, used a sample-barcoded 5' primer plus a J-beta primer mix. TCRdb recomputed calls from the 5' RACE reads with MiXCR, one row per CDR3 protein. The data show approximately 2,000,000 distinct CDR3 sequences, 30% to 40% seen once. The CDR3 has 16 amino acids. The ends lost 7 bases at V and 0 bases at J; junction bases unmatched: 9. CDR1 GTSNPN and CDR2 SVGIG come from the germline V gene (reference sequence). The source of the sample is a study of blood T cells in healthy people across ages. The chain links TRBV30 to TRBJ2-6; the match to TRBD2 covers 7 bases. Sequencing was performed on blood. This receptor was obtained from a human donor in good health. In nucleotides, the CDR3 is TGTGCCTTAGGGAGGGGATTTGACTCTGGGGCCAACGTCCTGACTTTC. This codes for CALGRGFDSGANVLTF. The variable domain in full, with the rest retrieved from reference TRBV30 and TRBJ2-6, is SQTIHQWPATLVQPVGSPLSLECTVEGTSNPNLYWYRQAAGRGLQLLFYSVGIGQISSEVPQNLSASRPQDRQFILSSKKLLLSDSGFYLCALGRGFDSGANVLTFGAGSRLTVL.